The 28 T cell receptor beta chains below come from one sample, sequenced in a study of shared clonotypes between healthy human individuals. Produced via immunoSEQ multiplex PCR; TCRdb's table is partial and in-frame only. The data contain a few hundred thousand clones, roughly 72% of them singletons. Material: PBMCs. These receptors came from a woman aged 40 to 50 in good health. Some clones in this sample may be carry-over from other donors' samples.

V is TRBV28 and J is TRBJ1-5, with 7 bases matching TRBD1. The J segment lost 4 bases and the V segment lost 2 bases, leaving 11 bases of the junction unmatched. CDR1 and CDR2 (germline): MDHEN, SYDVKM. CDR3 size: 17 residues. CDR3 region: CASSLRGGRGPNQPQHF. The CDR3 DNA is TGTGCCAGCAGTTTAAGAGGGGGAAGGGGGCCAAATCAGCCCCAGCATTTT.

The J gene is TRBJ1-1, the V gene TRBV6-6, with 7 bases identical to TRBD1. V lost 2 bases and J lost 4; bases outside the gene matches: 10. CDR3 length: 16 amino acids. In germline, CDR1 is MNHNY, CDR2 SVGAGI (reference sequence). CDR3 sequence: CASSYQGQAEGTEAFF. CDR3 coding DNA: TGTGCCAGCAGTTACCAAGGACAGGCGGAGGGCACTGAAGCTTTCTTT.

The chain combines TRBV5-1 with TRBJ2-7; 8 bases line up with TRBD1. The ends lost 4 bases at V and 3 bases at J; junction bases unmatched: 9. The CDR3 is 15 amino acids. CDR1 and CDR2 (germline): SGHRS, YFSETQ. The CDR3 spells CASSAGTGSFYEQYF. CDR3 nucleotide sequence: TGCGCCAGCAGCGCCGGGACAGGTTCGTTCTACGAGCAGTACTTC. The full variable domain, rest sourced from reference TRBV5-1 and TRBJ2-7, is KAGVTQTPRYLIKTRGQQVTLSCSPISGHRSVSWYQQTPGQGLQFLFEYFSETQRNKGNFPGRFSGRQFSNSRSEMNVSTLELGDSALYLCASSAGTGSFYEQYFGPGTRLTVT.

This clone has just a few counts. The chain has TRBV28 and TRBJ2-7; the D gene is possibly TRBD1 (6 bases). Looked up from germline, CDR1 is MDHEN and CDR2 is SYDVKM. The CDR3 runs to 17 residues. Trimming removed 4 bases at V and 7 bases at J, with 26 bases between. The CDR3 nucleotides are TGTGCCAGCAGTTATGGCAGGGGCCCACGTTTTTCGAGGGAGCAGTACTTC. It encodes CASSYGRGPRFSREQYF.

This sequence joins TRBV5-1 and TRBJ2-1; 7 bases agree with TRBD1. The CDR3 totals 14 residues. The germline V gene encodes CDR1 SGHRS and CDR2 YFSETQ. Germline trimming cut 5 bases from V and 3 bases from J; bases unmatched to any gene: 5. DNA of the CDR3: TGCGCCAGCAGTCCTGGGGACAGCTACAATGAGCAGTTCTTC. Protein: CASSPGDSYNEQFF.

This clone was picked up one time. This chain connects TRBV19 to TRBJ2-1; 8 bases align to TRBD2. The CDR3 has 15 amino acids. CDR1 is LNHDA and CDR2 is SQIVND in the germline V gene (reference sequence). The trim removed 4 bases at V and 4 bases at J, leaving 6 bases unmatched. CDR3 sequence: CASSRREGLYNEQFF. CDR3 sequence (DNA): TGTGCCAGTAGTAGACGGGAGGGCCTTTACAATGAGCAGTTCTTC.

This clone turned up a few times. Here the CDR3 DNA reads TGTGCCAGCAGGACGGACAGGACCGATCAGCCCCAGCATTTT. Translating gives CASRTDRTDQPQHF. The rearrangement links TRBV28 to TRBJ1-5; 7 bases agree with TRBD1. J lost 5 bases, V lost 6 bases, and 7 bases had no gene match. Germline V gene lookup returns CDR1 MDHEN and CDR2 SYDVKM. This CDR3 comprises 14 residues. The entire variable domain, with the rest obtained from reference TRBV28 and TRBJ1-5, is as follows: DVKVTQSSRYLVKRTGEKVFLECVQDMDHENMFWYRQDPGLGLRLIYFSYDVKMKEKGDIPEGYSVSREKKERFSLILESASTNQTSMYLCASRTDRTDQPQHFGDGTRLSIL.

V gene TRBV28 combines with J gene TRBJ1-5; no firm D call. Germline CDR1 reads MDHEN; CDR2 reads SYDVKM. The CDR3 sequence is 15 residues long. The V and J ends lost 6 bases and 5 bases respectively, with 17 bases between them. The CDR3 coding sequence is TGTGCCAGCAGCCCGGCCCCGGCGGGAGATCAGCCCCAGCATTTT. This translates into CASSPAPAGDQPQHF.

This clone has just one count. A single base separates this from a much larger clone, so it may be a read error. The sample carries other DNA sequences with the same CDR3. The J gene is TRBJ2-7, the V gene TRBV5-4; 9 positions match TRBD1. The CDR3 consists of 15 residues. Germline V lookup: CDR1 SGHNT, CDR2 YYREEE (reference sequence). CDR3 amino acids: CASSWGQGGLYEQYF. The CDR3 DNA follows: TGCGCCAGCAGCTGGGGACAGGGTGGCTTATACGAGCAGTACTTC.

This clone was detected only a few times. This rearrangement joins TRBV19 to TRBJ1-5; TRBD1 aligns across 9 bases. The CDR3 totals 17 residues. Germline CDR1 LNHDA, CDR2 SQIVND (reference sequence). Germline trimming cut 5 bases from V and 1 base from J; bases unmatched to any gene: 9. CDR3 in amino acids: CASSFPPGQGSNQPQHF. DNA of the CDR3: TGTGCCAGTAGTTTCCCGCCGGGACAGGGAAGCAATCAGCCCCAGCATTTT.

A few counts support this clone. This rearrangement joins TRBV29-1 to TRBJ1-2, with D possibly being TRBD1 (5 bases). CDR3 length: 13 amino acids. V lost 3 bases to trimming and J lost 4 bases, with 12 bases between them. Looked up from germline, CDR1 is SQVTM and CDR2 is ANQGSEA. The CDR3 sequence is CSVEVGVGYGYTF. CDR3 coding DNA: TGCAGCGTTGAGGTGGGGGTTGGCTATGGCTACACCTTC. The full variable domain, in which reference TRBV29-1 and TRBJ1-2 provide the parts outside the CDR3, is SAVISQKPSRDICQRGTSLTIQCQVDSQVTMMFWYRQQPGQSLTLIATANQGSEATYESGFVIDKFPISRPNLTFSTLTVSNMSPEDSSIYLCSVEVGVGYGYTFGSGTRLTVV.

About this clone itself: At one of its ends the junction is not consistent with the germline gene, which may arise from a read error. This chain uses TRBV2 with TRBJ2-7, with 10 bases matching TRBD2. This CDR3 is 21 amino acids long. Germline CDR1 SNHLY, CDR2 FYNNEI. CDR3 sequence reads: CASSLGRGPPGLAGALYEQYF. For the CDR3, the DNA is TGCGCCAGCTCGTTAGGCAGGGGGCCTCCCGGGCTAGCGGGAGCCCTCTACGAGCAGTACTTC. The entire variable domain, with the rest obtained from reference TRBV2 and TRBJ2-7, is as follows: EPEVTQTPSHQVTQMGQEVILRCVPISNHLYFYWYRQILGQKVEFLVSFYNNEISEKSEIFDDQFSVERPDGSNFTLKIRSTKLEDSAMYFCASSLGRGPPGLAGALYEQYFGPGTRLTVT.

About this clone itself: A junction end diverges from the germline sequence, so it may reflect a read error. V gene TRBV10-3 combines with J gene TRBJ2-3, with 9 bases identical to TRBD2. Germline lookup yields CDR1 ENHRY and CDR2 SYGVKD. This CDR3 comprises 17 residues. CDR3 nucleotide sequence: TGTGCCATCAGTGAGAGGGACGCCGGGACTAGCAAAGATACGCAGTATTTT. This codes for CAISERDAGTSKDTQYF.

The genes are TRBV12-5 and TRBJ2-3; D call uncertain. The V gene lost 2 bases and the J gene lost 0 bases, with 6 bases spanning the gap. This CDR3 has 14 residues. Germline loops: CDR1 LGHNT, CDR2 FRNRAP. CDR3 residues: CASGLSRSTDTQYF. In nucleotides, the CDR3 is TGTGCTAGTGGTTTGTCCAGAAGCACAGATACGCAGTATTTT.

This sequence joins TRBV7-6 and TRBJ2-1, with TRBD2 matching over 15 bases. Trimming took 6 bases from V and 2 from J; bases not matched to a gene: 5. Germline loops: CDR1 SGHVS, CDR2 FNYEAQ. CDR3 length: 17 residues. The CDR3, as DNA: TGTGCCAGCAGACCCGGACTAGCGGGAGGGGCCTACAATGAGCAGTTCTTC. Protein product: CASRPGLAGGAYNEQFF.

The chain carries TRBV5-1 and TRBJ1-1, with TRBD1 matching 7 bases. V gave up 0 bases and J gave up 0 bases; unmatched junction bases: 2. The CDR3 runs 15 residues. Germline values: CDR1 SGHRS, CDR2 YFSETQ. The CDR3 bases are TGCGCCAGCAGCTTGGAAGGGACAGTGAACACTGAAGCTTTCTTT. Encoded protein: CASSLEGTVNTEAFF.

The chain is built from TRBV7-3 and TRBJ2-1, with 10 bases matching TRBD2. The CDR3 covers 15 residues. Germline assignment: CDR1 SGHTA and CDR2 FQGTGA. J lost 6 bases, V lost 5 bases, and 7 bases had no gene match. The CDR3 coding sequence is TGTGCCAGCAGCCCTCGACTAGCGGGCCTCAATGAGCAGTTCTTC. As protein: CASSPRLAGLNEQFF.

As concerns this clone: This clone may be a read error of a much larger clone one base away. The sample has other DNA sequences that encode this CDR3 too. The chain combines TRBV5-4 with TRBJ2-5, with 7 bases matching TRBD2. Germline CDR1 and CDR2: SGHNT and YYREEE (reference sequence). The CDR3 runs 15 residues. Here the CDR3 reads CASSLGWRDAGAQYF. CDR3 DNA: TGCGCCAGCAGCTTGGGGTGGCGGGATGCGGGGGCCCAGTACTTC.

V is TRBV4-2 and J is TRBJ2-7; the match to TRBD1 covers 7 bases. CDR1 is LGHNA and CDR2 is YNFKEQ in the germline V gene. V was clipped by 6 bases and J by 3 bases; unmatched bases: 8. The CDR3 extends over 14 amino acids. The CDR3 bases are TGTGCCAGCAGGGACAGGTTGTGGAGCTACGAGCAGTACTTC. Its translation: CASRDRLWSYEQYF.

This clone was detected a few times. The V and J genes are TRBV5-6 and TRBJ2-3; D may correspond to TRBD1 or TRBD2 (6 bases each). Germline values: CDR1 SGHDT, CDR2 YYEEEE. This CDR3 comprises 16 residues. Trimming pared 0 bases from V and 4 bases from J, leaving 15 bases between. DNA for the CDR3: TGTGCCAGCAGCTTGGCCTCCGGGGGCGGCGCAGATACGCAGTATTTT. Its translation is CASSLASGGGADTQYF.

The chain couples TRBV29-1 to TRBJ2-1, with TRBD2 identical over 14 bases. The CDR3 spans 14 residues. Germline V CDR1 and CDR2: SQVTM, ANQGSEA. J lost 4 bases, V lost 6 bases, and 2 bases had no gene match. The CDR3 loop is CSVGTSGRYNEQFF. CDR3 DNA sequence: TGCAGCGTAGGGACTAGCGGGAGATACAATGAGCAGTTCTTC.

Points on this clone: A read error may be the cause here, since a much bigger clone is one base away. The chain has TRBV30 and TRBJ1-2, with D possibly TRBD1 on 5 matching bases. The CDR3 is made up of 14 amino acids. V lost 0 bases and J lost 7, with 15 bases in between. Germline V gives CDR1 GTSNPN, CDR2 SVGIG (reference sequence). CDR3 in amino acids: CAWSVMWRDFGYTF. CDR3 coding DNA: TGTGCCTGGAGTGTAATGTGGCGGGACTTTGGCTACACCTTC.

V usage is TRBV7-3 and J usage is TRBJ2-1; D is perhaps TRBD1 (5 bases). Germline V gene data show CDR1 as SGHTA and CDR2 as FQGTGA. The CDR3 runs 15 residues. The V end lost 4 bases, the J end lost 7 bases, and 17 bases lay between the germline ends. CDR3 region: CASSSQTAGLNEQFF. CDR3 DNA sequence: TGTGCCAGCAGCTCGCAGACGGCAGGGTTGAATGAGCAGTTCTTC.

This chain uses TRBV4-2 with TRBJ2-1; 7 bases map to TRBD2. CDR3 size: 12 residues. The V and J ends lost 4 bases and 13 bases, in that order; junction bases with no gene match: 7. Germline V gene sequence: CDR1 LGHNA, CDR2 YNFKEQ. The CDR3 DNA reads as TGTGCCAGCAGCCCCGGGACTAATGTCCAGTTCTTC. Its translation is CASSPGTNVQFF.

In this sample, this clone turned up many times. This sample also contains other DNA sequences that code for the same CDR3. V gene TRBV5-4 combines with J gene TRBJ1-4; D is unclear. The CDR3 runs 15 residues. Per germline, CDR1 SGHNT and CDR2 YYREEE (reference sequence). Deletions cut 5 bases from V and 3 bases from J, with 14 bases between. The CDR3 coding sequence is TGTGCCAGCAGTTCGTCGCGTCACGCTAATGAAAAACTGTTTTTT. This encodes CASSSSRHANEKLFF.

The V call is TRBV30, the J call TRBJ2-3; tentatively, D is TRBD2 (6 bases). The CDR3 has 14 amino acids. CDR1 GTSNPN and CDR2 SVGIG come from the germline V gene (reference sequence). The CDR3 sequence is CASTFGGRTDTQYF. Written as DNA, the CDR3 is TGTGCGAGCACCTTCGGAGGGAGGACAGATACGCAGTATTTT. The variable domain in full, with the rest retrieved from reference TRBV30 and TRBJ2-3, is SQTIHQWPATLVQPVGSPLSLECTVEGTSNPNLYWYRQAAGRGLQLLFYSVGIGQISSEVPQNLSASRPQDRQFILSSKKLLLSDSGFYLCASTFGGRTDTQYFGPGTRLTVL.

The chain couples TRBV7-9 to TRBJ1-2; D remains ambiguous. The germline V gene has CDR1 SEHNR and CDR2 FQNEAQ (reference sequence). The CDR3 has 10 amino acids. This chain's CDR3 is CASRFRGYTF. Written as DNA, the CDR3 is TGTGCAAGTCGCTTTCGAGGCTACACCTTC.

This clone showed up just once. This chain uses TRBV11-3 with TRBJ2-1; possibly TRBD2 for D (6 bases). This CDR3 region has 15 residues. V lost 2 bases and J 0 bases, leaving 8 bases between the germline ends. Germline assignment: CDR1 SGHNT and CDR2 YENEEA. CDR3 in DNA: TGTGCCAGCAGCTTAATGGGAGGCTCCTACAATGAGCAGTTCTTC. Protein product: CASSLMGGSYNEQFF.